The 2 T cell receptor beta chains below were found in one sample sequenced in a study of breast tumors, draining lymph nodes, adjacent tissues. The lymph nodes were axillary draining lymph nodes from breast cancer patients. TCRdb independently ran MiXCR on the multiplex PCR reads; one entry per CDR3 protein. Altogether about 140,000 distinct CDR3 sequences are present, around a third being singletons, with the ten largest covering about 2.5%. The sample comprised axillary lymph node tissue. These receptors were taken from a female donor with breast cancer. Some clones in this sample may be carry-over from other donors' samples.

This clonotype was seen at least ten times. The chain uses TRBV11-2 and TRBJ1-5; TRBD1 matches 7 bases. Per germline, CDR1 SGHAT and CDR2 FQNNGV. With V trimmed by 5 bases and J by 6 bases, 19 bases remained unmatched. This CDR3 comprises 18 residues. The CDR3 nucleotides are TGTGCCAGCAGCCCCCGCGGGGGAGGGGGCACAGTCGGTCAGCCCCAGCATTTT. Its protein product is CASSPRGGGGTVGQPQHF. Supplemented by reference TRBV11-2 and TRBJ1-5, the full variable domain reads EAGVAQSPRYKIIEKRQSVAFWCNPISGHATLYWYQQILGQGPKLLIQFQNNGVVDDSQLPKDRFSAERLKGVDSTLKIQPAKLEDSAVYLCASSPRGGGGTVGQPQHFGDGTRLSIL.

This clonotype was counted many times. The chain has TRBV5-1 and TRBJ1-2; D perhaps matches TRBD1 (6 bases). The CDR3 spans 17 residues. Between the trimmed V and J ends, which lost 4 bases and 4 bases, there was a span of 23 bases. Germline V gene lookup returns CDR1 SGHRS and CDR2 YFSETQ. The CDR3 sequence: CASSARGGLTGSYGYTF. The DNA of the CDR3 is TGCGCCAGCAGCGCCCGAGGGGGGCTTACGGGAAGCTATGGCTACACCTTC.